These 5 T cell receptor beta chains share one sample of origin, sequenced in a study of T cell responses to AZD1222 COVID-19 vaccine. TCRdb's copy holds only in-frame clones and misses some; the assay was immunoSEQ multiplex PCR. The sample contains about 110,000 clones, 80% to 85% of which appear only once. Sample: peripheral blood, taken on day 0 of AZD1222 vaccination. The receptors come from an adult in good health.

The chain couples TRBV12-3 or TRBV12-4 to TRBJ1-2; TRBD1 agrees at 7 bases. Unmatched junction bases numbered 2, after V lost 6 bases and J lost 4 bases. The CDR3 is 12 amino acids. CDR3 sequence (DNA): TGTGCCAGCAGCAGGGGGGCCTATGGCTACACCTTC. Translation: CASSRGAYGYTF.

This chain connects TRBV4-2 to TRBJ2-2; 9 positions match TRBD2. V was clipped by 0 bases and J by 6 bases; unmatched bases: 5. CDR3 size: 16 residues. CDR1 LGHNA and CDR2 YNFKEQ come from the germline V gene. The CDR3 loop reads CASSQEGGTSPGELFF. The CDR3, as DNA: TGTGCCAGCAGCCAAGAGGGCGGGACTAGCCCCGGGGAGCTGTTTTTT.

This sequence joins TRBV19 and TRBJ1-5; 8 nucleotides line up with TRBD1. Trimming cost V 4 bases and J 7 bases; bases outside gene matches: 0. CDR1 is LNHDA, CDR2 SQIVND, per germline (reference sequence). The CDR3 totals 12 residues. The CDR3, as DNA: TGTGCCAGTAGTAACAGGGGGCAGCCCCAGCATTTT. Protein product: CASSNRGQPQHF.

DNA of the CDR3: TGTGCCAGCAGCTTCGACAGACCGAACACTGAAGCTTTCTTT. Its protein product is CASSFDRPNTEAFF. The chain uses TRBV3-1 (or the pseudogene TRBV3-2) and TRBJ1-1; D perhaps matches TRBD1 (5 bases). The germline gives CDR1 LGHDT, CDR2 YNNKEL (reference sequence). The CDR3 runs to 14 residues. V was cut by 5 bases and J by 1 base, with 11 bases left in between.

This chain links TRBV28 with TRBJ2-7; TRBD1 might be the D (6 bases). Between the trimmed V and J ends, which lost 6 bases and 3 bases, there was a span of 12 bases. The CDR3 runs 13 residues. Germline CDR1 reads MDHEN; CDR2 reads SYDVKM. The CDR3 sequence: CASRPGTRYEQYF. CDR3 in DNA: TGTGCCAGCAGACCTGGGACACGCTACGAGCAGTACTTC.